These 7 T cell receptor beta chains originate from one sample sequenced in a study of cytomegalovirus exposure and HLA in healthy donors. Libraries were prepared by immunoSEQ multiplex PCR; TCRdb keeps only in-frame clonotypes and omits some of them. The profile shows some 110,000 clones, approximately 91% of them singletons. Sequenced sample: PBMCs. The receptors originated from a young man in good health and CMV-seropositive.

The V and J genes are TRBV4-1 and TRBJ1-5; D gene ambiguous. The V gene's germline CDR1 is MGHRA and CDR2 YSYEKL. Trimming cost V 0 bases and J 0 bases, with 9 bases left between them. CDR3 length: 16 residues. CDR3 DNA: TGCGCCAGCAGCCAAGATCGAGTTTATAGCAATCAGCCCCAGCATTTT. It encodes CASSQDRVYSNQPQHF.

J is TRBJ1-1 and V is TRBV19; D is unresolved. The CDR3 has 15 residues. Trimming removed 7 bases from V and 3 bases from J, with 18 bases in between. Per germline, CDR1 LNHDA and CDR2 SQIVND (reference sequence). DNA of the CDR3: TGTGCCAGTATTCAACAACCAAGTGCAGACACTGAAGCTTTCTTT. It translates to CASIQQPSADTEAFF.

The chain has TRBV7-9 and TRBJ1-1; D not resolved. The V end lost 7 bases, the J end lost 1 base, and 10 bases lay between the germline ends. The CDR3 consists of 13 residues. Germline CDR1 SEHNR, CDR2 FQNEAQ (reference sequence). CDR3 DNA sequence: TGTGCCAGCACCACGGGAACGAACACTGAAGCTTTCTTT. It yields the protein CASTTGTNTEAFF.

This clone was observed a single time. The chain carries TRBV14 and TRBJ2-7; no firm D call. CDR3 size: 13 residues. V was trimmed by 6 bases and J by 4 bases, leaving 13 bases between them. Germline CDR1 is SGHDN and CDR2 is FVKESK. The DNA of the CDR3 is TGTGCCAGCAGTCCCGGTACGTTATACGAGCAGTACTTC. As protein: CASSPGTLYEQYF.

This chain connects TRBV7-9 to TRBJ1-2, with D maybe TRBD1 (5 bases). The ends were cut back, 4 bases at V and 0 bases at J, with 12 bases in the middle. The CDR3 runs to 15 residues. From germline, CDR1 is SEHNR and CDR2 FQNEAQ (reference sequence). CDR3 sequence reads: CASSSYQGTNYGYTF. The CDR3 DNA reads TGTGCCAGCAGCTCCTATCAGGGAACTAACTATGGCTACACCTTC.

The CDR3 bases are TGCGCCAGCAGCCAAGATGTCGGGGGCGGGGAGCTGTTTTTT. Residues: CASSQDVGGGELFF. The V gene is TRBV4-1, the J gene TRBJ2-2, with D possibly TRBD2 on 6 matching bases. V was pared by 0 bases and J by 7 bases, with 9 bases between. The CDR3 is 14 amino acids. The germline V gene has CDR1 MGHRA and CDR2 YSYEKL.

The CDR3 nucleotides read TGCGCCAGCAGCTACGGGGGTCGAGAAGAGACCCAGTACTTC. Its translation is CASSYGGREETQYF. The chain has TRBV5-1 and TRBJ2-5, with a weak D call TRBD2 (6 bases). CDR3 length: 14 amino acids. Trimming cost V 3 bases and J 3 bases, with 12 bases left between them. Germline values: CDR1 SGHRS, CDR2 YFSETQ.